This TCR beta chain comes out of a study of T cells in Graves' hyperthyroidism and ophthalmopathy. Germline CDR1 and CDR2: MNHEY and SVGEGT. This CDR3 is 15 amino acids long. Trimming cost V 2 bases and J 2 bases, with 11 bases left between them. Ophthalmopathy cases met thresholds of Clinical Activity Score at least 3, NOSPECS grade at least 4 and duration under 3 months. Clinicians diagnosed patients from clinical symptoms, serum thyroxine and TRAb, thyroid ultrasound and orbital computed tomography. The TCR beta CDR3 regions underwent amplification using RNA transcripts as the source. An initial round of RT-PCR targeting the TCR CDR3 relied on the HTBI primer set. Each CDR3 protein is one row after TCRdb ran MiXCR on the multiplex PCR reads. Among under 600,000 distinct CDR3 sequences, more than 15% were seen once, and the ten largest hold around 3.5%. As concerns this clonotype: Its antigen is undetermined.

General study results and limits: Within blood appeared most thyroid clonotypes that had expanded above 0.001. Ophthalmopathy could be told apart from stable hyperthyroidism with a 13 V-J model.

This sequence originates from a woman aged 35 to 49 with Graves' ophthalmopathy. The specimen sequenced was blood. The chain joins TRBV6-2 or TRBV6-3 to TRBJ2-3; no firm D call. The CDR3 protein is CASSYMGSVTDTQYF. CDR3 nucleotides: TGTGCCAGCAGTTACATGGGCAGCGTCACAGATACGCAGTATTTT.